The 23 T cell receptor beta chains below all came from one sample that was sequenced in a study of OX40 agonist ivuxolimab in advanced cancers. Using immunoSEQ multiplex PCR, the repertoire was profiled, and TCRdb retains in-frame clones only, with some absent. This table has 91,000 or so clones, approximately 94% appearing once. Sequencing was performed on CD4+ or CD8+ T cells sorted from blood, taken in a trial of the OX40 agonist ivuxolimab. The receptors were gathered from an adult with an advanced solid tumor such as melanoma, head and neck, liver or kidney cancer.

The chain carries TRBV27 and TRBJ1-1; the D is unclear. Trimming removed 4 bases at V and 5 bases at J, with 14 bases between. Germline-derived CDR1 and CDR2 are MNHEY and SMNVEV (reference sequence). The CDR3 has 14 residues. CDR3 sequence reads: CASSSAGRRTEAFF. In DNA, the CDR3 is TGTGCCAGCAGTTCCGCAGGTAGAAGGACTGAAGCTTTCTTT.

The V call is TRBV7-2, the J call TRBJ2-5; the D is unclear. Germline CDR1 SGHTA, CDR2 FQGNSA. The CDR3 runs to 12 residues. The V gene lost 4 bases and the J gene lost 9 bases, with 12 bases spanning the gap. The DNA for the CDR3 is TGTGCCAGCAGCTCTTTTAATGAGGCCCAGTACTTC. As protein: CASSSFNEAQYF.

The chain has TRBV29-1 and TRBJ2-7; TRBD1 matches at 8 bases. The CDR3 has 11 residues. Germline values: CDR1 SQVTM, CDR2 ANQGSEA. Trimming took 6 bases from V and 6 from J; bases not matched to a gene: 4. The CDR3 sequence is CSVIRGPEQYF. The DNA of the CDR3 is TGCAGCGTCATCAGGGGGCCCGAGCAGTACTTC.

The CDR3 loop reads CASSYGQPIGYTF. The CDR3 coding sequence is TGTGCCAGCAGTTACGGGCAGCCCATCGGCTACACCTTC. The chain couples TRBV6-5 to TRBJ1-2; D gene uncertain. The germline V and J ends were trimmed by 2 bases and 8 bases, with 12 bases remaining between them. Per the germline V gene, CDR1 is MNHEY and CDR2 is SVGAGI. The CDR3 is made up of 13 amino acids.

This rearrangement joins TRBV6-1 to TRBJ1-4; D is ambiguous. CDR1 and CDR2 (germline): MNHNS, SASEGT. There are 14 residues in the CDR3. The V gene lost 4 bases and the J gene lost 0 bases, with 6 bases spanning the gap. The CDR3 is CASSVHTTNEKLFF. The DNA of the CDR3 is TGTGCCAGCAGTGTCCATACAACTAATGAAAAACTGTTTTTT.

The chain combines TRBV10-1 with TRBJ1-2; possibly TRBD1 for D (6 bases). This CDR3 contains 14 residues. Germline CDR1 WNHNN, CDR2 SYGVQD (reference sequence). With 2 bases removed from V and 8 bases from J, the gap between germline ends came to 15 bases. In DNA form, the CDR3 reads TGCGCCAGCAGTGAGAAAAGGGGGGAGTACGGCTACACCTTC. Translation gives CASSEKRGEYGYTF.

This chain connects TRBV19 to TRBJ2-5, with TRBD2 identical over 10 bases. Per the germline V gene, CDR1 is LNHDA and CDR2 is SQIVND (reference sequence). The J segment lost 4 bases and the V segment lost 5 bases, leaving 7 bases of the junction unmatched. This CDR3 comprises 15 residues. Here the CDR3 DNA reads TGTGCCAGTAGTTTTTCTAGCGGGAGCGGAGAGACCCAGTACTTC. This translates into CASSFSSGSGETQYF.

This clone was seen just once. This sequence joins TRBV6-5 and TRBJ2-7; maybe TRBD2 (6 bases). CDR3 size: 15 residues. Germline CDR1 reads MNHEY; CDR2 reads SVGAGI. V was trimmed by 5 bases and J by 0 bases, leaving 14 bases between them. CDR3 amino acids: CASSLGTSPSYEQYF. The CDR3 nucleotides are TGTGCCAGCAGTCTCGGGACTTCCCCCTCCTACGAGCAGTACTTC.

This chain connects TRBV5-5 to TRBJ1-2, with a weak D call TRBD1 (5 bases). Trimming removed 3 bases from V and 2 bases from J, with 11 bases in between. The V gene's germline CDR1 is SGHKS and CDR2 YYEKEE (reference sequence). The CDR3 extends over 14 amino acids. The CDR3 sequence is CASSSEGRNYGYTF. DNA for the CDR3: TGTGCCAGCAGCTCTGAGGGACGGAACTATGGCTACACCTTC.

CDR3 in DNA: TGTGCCAGCCGCTCGGGACAAATCACTGAAGCTTTCTTT. Its protein is CASRSGQITEAFF. The chain couples TRBV28 to TRBJ1-1, with D possibly being TRBD1 (6 bases). The CDR3 has 13 residues. The V and J ends lost 8 bases and 4 bases respectively, with 14 bases between them. Germline V gives CDR1 MDHEN, CDR2 SYDVKM.

The rearrangement joins TRBV2 to TRBJ2-3, with 7 bases that match TRBD2. Germline lookup yields CDR1 SNHLY and CDR2 FYNNEI. J was trimmed by 5 bases and V by 4 bases; bases with no gene match: 9. The CDR3 has 15 residues. This CDR3 is CASSVYGGRGDTQYF. The CDR3, as DNA: TGTGCCAGCAGTGTCTATGGGGGGAGGGGAGATACGCAGTATTTT. The entire variable domain, with the rest obtained from reference TRBV2 and TRBJ2-3, is as follows: EPEVTQTPSHQVTQMGQEVILRCVPISNHLYFYWYRQILGQKVEFLVSFYNNEISEKSEIFDDQFSVERPDGSNFTLKIRSTKLEDSAMYFCASSVYGGRGDTQYFGPGTRLTVL.

This clone has only a few counts. This chain links TRBV6-5 with TRBJ2-7; D is unclear. Germline V lookup: CDR1 MNHEY, CDR2 SVGAGI. The CDR3 loop spans 12 amino acids. V was cut by 5 bases and J by 4 bases, with 9 bases left in between. The CDR3 nucleotides are TGTGCCAGCAGTACTCGTGGGTACGAGCAGTACTTC. Its translation is CASSTRGYEQYF.

The rearrangement links TRBV7-9 to TRBJ1-5, with 12 bases that match TRBD1. This CDR3 region has 16 residues. The V segment lost 5 bases and the J segment 4 bases; nucleotides outside the gene matches: 6. Germline assignment: CDR1 SEHNR and CDR2 FQNEAQ (reference sequence). CDR3 loop: CASSPGQGAINQPQHF. The DNA for the CDR3 is TGTGCCAGCAGCCCGGGACAGGGGGCTATTAATCAGCCCCAGCATTTT.

The gene calls are TRBV7-8 and TRBJ2-7; TRBD2 matches at 11 bases. Germline CDR1 is SGHVS and CDR2 is FQNEAQ. This CDR3 region has 16 residues. The ends lost 1 base at V and 0 bases at J; junction bases unmatched: 2. CDR3 residues: CASSLGLAGPSYEQYF. CDR3 bases: TGTGCCAGCAGCTTAGGACTAGCGGGACCCTCCTACGAGCAGTACTTC.

This sequence joins TRBV9 and TRBJ2-7; TRBD2 is a possible D gene (5 bases). The CDR3 spans 15 residues. Germline lookup yields CDR1 SGDLS and CDR2 YYNGEE. With 0 bases removed from V and 6 bases from J, the gap between germline ends came to 16 bases. The CDR3, as DNA: TGTGCCAGCAGCGTAGGAGGCCTAGAGGGAGCCGAGCAGTACTTC. It specifies CASSVGGLEGAEQYF. Together with reference TRBV9 and TRBJ2-7, the CDR3 gives the full variable domain: DSGVTQTPKHLITATGQRVTLRCSPRSGDLSVYWYQQSLDQGLQFLIQYYNGEERAKGNILERFSAQQFPDLHSELNLSSLELGDSALYFCASSVGGLEGAEQYFGPGTRLTVT.

The V gene is TRBV19, the J gene TRBJ1-1, with no clear D. The CDR3 length is 14 residues. The germline gives CDR1 LNHDA, CDR2 SQIVND (reference sequence). CDR3 coding DNA: TGTATTCCTAAGGAAGAGGAGGTGAACACTGAAGCTTTCTTT. As protein: CIPKEEEVNTEAFF.

This sequence joins TRBV5-4 and TRBJ2-1; D is uncertain. V gave up 0 bases and J gave up 4 bases, with 5 bases separating them. CDR1 and CDR2 from the germline V gene are SGHNT and YYREEE (reference sequence). This CDR3 comprises 13 residues. CDR3 sequence: CASSLVRYNEQFF. The CDR3 bases are TGTGCCAGCAGCTTGGTGAGGTACAATGAGCAGTTCTTC.

The gene calls are TRBV19 and TRBJ1-1; 10 nucleotides match TRBD1. The germline CDR1 and CDR2 sequences are LNHDA and SQIVND (reference sequence). The CDR3 consists of 19 residues. The V segment lost 3 bases and the J segment 3 bases; nucleotides outside the gene matches: 16. CDR3 loop: CASSIGRWGQGFRDTEAFF. In DNA, the CDR3 is TGTGCCAGTAGTATCGGGCGTTGGGGACAGGGGTTTCGGGACACTGAAGCTTTCTTT.

This clone was observed a handful of times. The chain carries TRBV4-1 and TRBJ2-7; TRBD2 aligns across 9 bases. V shed 3 bases, J shed 3 bases, and the junction held 12 bases outside the gene matches. The CDR3 length is 17 residues. The germline gives CDR1 MGHRA, CDR2 YSYEKL. CDR3 sequence (DNA): TGCGCCAGCAGCCATTTCCTGCGGGGGGGCATTAGCTACGAGCAGTACTTC. It translates to CASSHFLRGGISYEQYF.

The chain has TRBV5-1 and TRBJ2-5; the D gene is possibly TRBD2 (6 bases). Germline CDR1 reads SGHRS; CDR2 reads YFSETQ. The CDR3 is 15 amino acids. Trimming removed 4 bases at V and 3 bases at J, with 16 bases between. CDR3 region: CASSPAGTLEETQYF. The DNA of the CDR3 is TGCGCCAGCAGCCCAGCCGGGACTTTAGAAGAGACCCAGTACTTC.

The chain employs TRBV9 and TRBJ2-3, with D unresolved. CDR3 length equals 12 residues. Germline V gene lookup returns CDR1 SGDLS and CDR2 YYNGEE. V was trimmed by 3 bases and J by 4 bases, leaving 6 bases between them. The CDR3 sequence: CASSEGADTQYF. Here the CDR3 DNA reads TGTGCCAGCAGCGAGGGTGCAGATACGCAGTATTTT.

The gene calls are TRBV9 and TRBJ1-1, with 10 bases aligning to TRBD1. Germline V gene data show CDR1 as SGDLS and CDR2 as YYNGEE. This CDR3 comprises 15 residues. V was pared by 0 bases and J by 8 bases, with 7 bases of the junction left unmatched. The CDR3 sequence is CASSVEGTGAEEAFF. The CDR3 DNA reads TGTGCCAGCAGCGTAGAGGGGACAGGGGCTGAGGAAGCTTTCTTT.

V is TRBV6-5 and J is TRBJ2-1; 9 bases are shared with TRBD2. The germline gives CDR1 MNHEY, CDR2 SVGAGI. Germline trimming cut 2 bases from V and 5 bases from J; bases unmatched to any gene: 7. The CDR3 loop spans 16 amino acids. This CDR3 is CASSYPSAGGNNEQFF. The CDR3 DNA reads TGTGCCAGCAGTTACCCCTCAGCGGGGGGAAACAATGAGCAGTTCTTC.